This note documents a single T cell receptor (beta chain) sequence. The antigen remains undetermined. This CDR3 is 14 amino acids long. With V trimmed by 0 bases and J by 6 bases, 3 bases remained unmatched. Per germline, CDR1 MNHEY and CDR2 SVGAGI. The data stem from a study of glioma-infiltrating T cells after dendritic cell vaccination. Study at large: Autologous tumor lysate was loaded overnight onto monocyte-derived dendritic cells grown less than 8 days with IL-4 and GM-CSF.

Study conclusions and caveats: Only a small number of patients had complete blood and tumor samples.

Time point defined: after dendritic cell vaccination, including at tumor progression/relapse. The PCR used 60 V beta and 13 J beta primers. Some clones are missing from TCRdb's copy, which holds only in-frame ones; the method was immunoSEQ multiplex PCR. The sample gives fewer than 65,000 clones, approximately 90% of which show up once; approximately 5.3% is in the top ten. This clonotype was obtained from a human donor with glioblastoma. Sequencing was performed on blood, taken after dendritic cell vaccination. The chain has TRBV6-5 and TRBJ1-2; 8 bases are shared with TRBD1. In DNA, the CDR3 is TGTGCCAGCAGTTACTCGACGACAGGGGATGGCTACACCTTC. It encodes CASSYSTTGDGYTF.